These 20 T cell receptor beta chains originate from one sample sequenced in a study of T cells in Graves' hyperthyroidism and ophthalmopathy. Amplified TCR beta CDR3 regions came from RNA transcripts. Initially, a first-round RT-PCR of the TCR CDR3 employed the HTBI primer set. Using its own MiXCR run on the multiplex PCR reads, TCRdb lists one record per CDR3 protein. The sample consists of about 320,000 distinct CDR3 sequences, roughly 15% of them appearing once. The specimen sequenced was blood. Receptors originate from a man aged 25-45 years with Graves' hyperthyroidism.

This clonotype was seen more than once but under ten times. The gene calls are TRBV7-6 and TRBJ2-1; a weak D match, TRBD2 (6 bases). Trimming took off 0 bases at V and 5 bases at J, with 11 bases between the two ends. CDR3 length: 15 amino acids. Germline CDR1 SGHVS, CDR2 FNYEAQ. The CDR3 DNA reads as TGTGCCAGCAGCTTAGCCCTCGGCGGGGACAATGAGCAGTTCTTC. Protein: CASSLALGGDNEQFF. Full variable domain (rest looked up from reference TRBV7-6 and TRBJ2-1): GAGVSQSPRYKVTKRGQDVALRCDPISGHVSLYWYRQALGQGPEFLTYFNYEAQQDKSGLPNDRFSAERPEGSISTLTIQRTEQRDSAMYRCASSLALGGDNEQFFGPGTRLTVL.

Ten or more counts support this clonotype. The V gene is TRBV9, the J gene TRBJ1-4, with 7 bases identical to TRBD1. CDR3 size: 14 residues. V shed 4 bases and J 8 bases; nucleotides not matched to a gene: 8. Per the germline V gene, CDR1 is SGDLS and CDR2 is YYNGEE. This chain's CDR3 is CASSQTGRGEKLFF. The CDR3 DNA reads TGTGCCAGCAGCCAGACAGGGCGAGGCGAAAAACTGTTTTTT.

With regard to this clonotype: A much larger clonotype is one base distant, so this may be a read error. This chain uses TRBV10-3 with TRBJ1-1; D remains unclear. The V gene lost 6 bases and the J gene lost 3 bases, with 8 bases spanning the gap. Germline V lookup: CDR1 ENHRY, CDR2 SYGVKD. CDR3 length equals 12 residues. The chain's CDR3 is CAIRDQDTEAFF. The CDR3 coding sequence is TGTGCCATCAGGGATCAAGACACTGAAGCTTTCTTT.

This clonotype was seen at least ten times. J is TRBJ2-3 and V is TRBV6-1; 13 nucleotides align to TRBD2. The CDR3 consists of 19 residues. V shed 2 bases, J shed 1 base, and the junction held 9 bases outside the gene matches. The germline V gene has CDR1 MNHNS and CDR2 SASEGT. Here the CDR3 DNA reads TGTGCCAGCAGTGAACGGACTAGCGGGAGCTTGGTTGGCACAGATACGCAGTATTTT. Translating it yields CASSERTSGSLVGTDTQYF.

The genes are TRBV7-2 and TRBJ2-4; TRBD1 matches 7 bases. CDR3 length equals 19 residues. Germline CDR1 SGHTA, CDR2 FQGNSA. Unmatched junction bases numbered 15, after V lost 1 base and J lost 3 bases. CDR3 DNA sequence: TGTGCCAGCAGCTTAGAGGAGCAGGGGGTTCGGGCAGGCAAAAACATTCAGTACTTC. Translated: CASSLEEQGVRAGKNIQYF.

The chain couples TRBV15 to TRBJ2-3; no clear D. Germline CDR1 reads LNHNV; CDR2 reads YYDKDF (reference sequence). The CDR3 has 12 amino acids. Trimming removed 0 bases at V and 6 bases at J, with 4 bases between. CDR3: CATSRDWDTQYF. CDR3 DNA sequence: TGTGCCACCAGCAGAGATTGGGATACGCAGTATTTT.

The gene calls are TRBV30 and TRBJ2-3; D possibly corresponds to TRBD2 (6 bases). Trimming took off 0 bases at V and 5 bases at J, with 9 bases between the two ends. The CDR3 consists of 13 residues. CDR1 and CDR2 from the germline V gene are GTSNPN and SVGIG (reference sequence). CDR3 protein: CAWSVPGGDTQYF. The CDR3 nucleotides are TGTGCCTGGAGTGTACCCGGGGGAGATACGCAGTATTTT.

This clonotype showed up many times. The rearrangement links TRBV7-9 to TRBJ2-1, with D possibly being TRBD1 or TRBD2 (5 bases each). V was cut by 5 bases and J by 10 bases, with 21 bases left in between. This CDR3 comprises 15 residues. In germline, CDR1 is SEHNR, CDR2 FQNEAQ (reference sequence). The CDR3 loop is CASSQYVIPRGEQFF. The CDR3 DNA reads TGTGCCAGCAGCCAATACGTCATCCCCCGGGGCGAGCAGTTCTTC.

This clonotype was counted ten times or more. The chain employs TRBV20-1 and TRBJ1-2; D uncertain. The CDR3 contains 9 residues. Germline V lookup: CDR1 DFQATT, CDR2 SNEGSKA (reference sequence). V was cut by 1 base and J by 7 bases, with 1 base left in between. CDR3 bases: TGCAGTGCTAGAGGTGGCTACACCTTC. It encodes CSARGGYTF.

The chain combines TRBV10-2 with TRBJ1-1; D ambiguous. The germline V gene has CDR1 WSHSY and CDR2 SAAADI. The CDR3 has 13 residues. Trimming pared 8 bases from V and 2 bases from J, leaving 12 bases between. The CDR3 bases are TGCGCCAGCGCGGAAAGGGCTAACACTGAAGCTTTCTTT. Amino acid sequence: CASAERANTEAFF.

Details on this clonotype: At one end the junction does not follow the germline gene, possibly because of a read error. The rearrangement uses TRBV11-2 and TRBJ2-1; TRBD1 matches 8 bases. Germline CDR1 is SGHAT and CDR2 is FQNNGV. There are 16 residues in the CDR3. CDR3 DNA sequence: TGTGTCAGCAGCGCGGAACCGGGACAGGCGTACAATGAGCAGTTCTTC. Translated: CVSSAEPGQAYNEQFF.

This clonotype was seen only a few times. The chain has TRBV30 and TRBJ1-5; a weak D match, TRBD1 (5 bases). Germline loops: CDR1 GTSNPN, CDR2 SVGIG (reference sequence). Between the trimmed V and J ends, which lost 3 bases and 11 bases, there was a span of 20 bases. The CDR3 consists of 14 residues. CDR3 loop: CAWSPGTGIWTQHF. CDR3 bases: TGTGCCTGGAGCCCCGGGACCGGAATCTGGACCCAGCATTTT. The whole variable domain, remainder taken from reference TRBV30 and TRBJ1-5, is SQTIHQWPATLVQPVGSPLSLECTVEGTSNPNLYWYRQAAGRGLQLLFYSVGIGQISSEVPQNLSASRPQDRQFILSSKKLLLSDSGFYLCAWSPGTGIWTQHFGDGTRLSIL.

This rearrangement joins TRBV27 to TRBJ1-4; no firm D call. Germline CDR1 and CDR2: MNHEY and SMNVEV (reference sequence). Deletions cut 7 bases from V and 6 bases from J, with 12 bases between. The CDR3 covers 13 residues. CDR3 nucleotides: TGTGCCAGCAAAACGGTCGTGGATGAAAAACTGTTTTTT. Translating gives CASKTVVDEKLFF.

This clonotype was recorded at least ten times. The chain uses TRBV7-9 and TRBJ1-2; no reliable D call. The CDR3 loop spans 14 amino acids. CDR1 is SEHNR, CDR2 FQNEAQ, per germline (reference sequence). V was cut by 1 base and J by 4 bases, with 10 bases left in between. The CDR3 region has the DNA TGTGCCAGCAGCTTAGTGTCTGGATCCTATGGCTACACCTTC. Its protein product is CASSLVSGSYGYTF.

This clonotype was recorded at least ten times. J is TRBJ1-5 and V is TRBV3-1; D might be TRBD1 (6 bases). Trimming shortened V by 0 bases and J by 2 bases, and 14 bases separated the two germline ends. The CDR3 loop spans 17 amino acids. The germline CDR1 and CDR2 sequences are LGHDT and YNNKEL (reference sequence). The CDR3 nucleotides are TGTGCCAGCAGCCAAGAGATCTCACAGGGTTGCAATCAGCCCCAGCATTTT. Its protein product is CASSQEISQGCNQPQHF.

The sample holds many counts of this clonotype. V gene TRBV27 combines with J gene TRBJ1-5, with 10 bases lining up with TRBD1. The CDR3 is 15 residues long. Per germline, CDR1 MNHEY and CDR2 SMNVEV (reference sequence). J gave up 0 bases and V 6 bases, and 2 bases lay outside the gene matches. The chain's CDR3 is CASRRDRGSNQPQHF. CDR3 nucleotides: TGTGCCAGCAGGCGGGACAGGGGTAGCAATCAGCCCCAGCATTTT.

This clonotype was detected only once. The rearrangement uses TRBV18 and TRBJ1-3; D is possibly TRBD1 (6 bases). CDR3 size: 14 residues. The germline CDR1 and CDR2 sequences are KGHSH and LQKENI. V was shortened by 6 bases and J by 0 bases, with 9 bases between the two germline ends. CDR3: CASSRGASGNTIYF. The CDR3 DNA follows: TGTGCCAGCTCCCGGGGGGCCTCTGGAAACACCATATATTTT.

This clonotype was counted many times. This rearrangement joins TRBV12-3 or TRBV12-4 to TRBJ2-7, with TRBD1 matching 8 bases. V gave up 6 bases and J gave up 2 bases; unmatched junction bases: 9. The CDR3 covers 15 residues. In DNA, the CDR3 is TGTGCCAGCAGACGAACCGGGACAGGAACCTACGAGCAGTACTTC. As protein: CASRRTGTGTYEQYF.

This clonotype was counted many times. The rearrangement uses TRBV18 and TRBJ1-6; 8 nucleotides match TRBD1. With V trimmed by 3 bases and J by 9 bases, 4 bases remained unmatched. The CDR3 spans 14 residues. Looked up from germline, CDR1 is KGHSH and CDR2 is LQKENI. The CDR3 region is CASSPDRAGSPLHF. The CDR3 DNA reads TGTGCCAGCTCACCGGACAGGGCGGGTTCACCCCTCCACTTT. Combining the CDR3 with reference TRBV18 and TRBJ1-6 gives the whole variable domain NAGVMQNPRHLVRRRGQEARLRCSPMKGHSHVYWYRQLPEEGLKFMVYLQKENIIDESGMPKERFSAEFPKEGPSILRIQQVVRGDSAAYFCASSPDRAGSPLHFGNGTRLTVT.

In this sample, this clonotype turned up many times. This chain uses TRBV20-1 with TRBJ1-2; 8 bases are a match to TRBD1. After removal of 3 bases from V and 5 bases from J, the junction contained 17 bases not matched to a gene. This CDR3 region has 17 residues. Looked up from germline, CDR1 is DFQATT and CDR2 is SNEGSKA (reference sequence). CDR3 sequence reads: CSASHGGQEAKLYGYTF. Written as DNA, the CDR3 is TGCAGTGCTAGCCACGGGGGACAGGAGGCGAAACTATATGGCTACACCTTC.